In its sample, the clone carrying this T cell receptor (beta chain) was seen many times. The antigen is unknown. Germline lookup yields CDR1 SEHNR and CDR2 FQNEAQ (reference sequence). Trimming shortened V by 2 bases and J by 3 bases, and 5 bases separated the two germline ends. This CDR3 region has 13 residues. These data are taken from a study of T cell repertoires in cytomegalovirus infection. About the research overall: Indications came from public TCR beta signatures; they pointed to CMV infection and to a matching HLA type.

Study-level findings and limits: Carriers of CMV and the relevant HLA type were discriminated by public TCR beta frequency. The ex vivo response was dominated by HLA-C-restricted CMV-specific TCR beta clonotypes.

TCRdb recomputed calls from the reads with MiXCR, one row per CDR3 protein. The sample records a few hundred thousand distinct CDR3 sequences, about a sixth being singletons. This chain uses TRBV7-9 with TRBJ1-5; no definite D call. The sequence derives from a human donor in good health (CMV status not recorded). Some clones in this sample may be carry-over from other donors' samples. Sequencing input: CD8+ T cells from PBMCs. The CDR3 protein is CASSLQVNQPQHF. CDR3 bases: TGTGCCAGCAGCTTACAGGTCAATCAGCCCCAGCATTTT.